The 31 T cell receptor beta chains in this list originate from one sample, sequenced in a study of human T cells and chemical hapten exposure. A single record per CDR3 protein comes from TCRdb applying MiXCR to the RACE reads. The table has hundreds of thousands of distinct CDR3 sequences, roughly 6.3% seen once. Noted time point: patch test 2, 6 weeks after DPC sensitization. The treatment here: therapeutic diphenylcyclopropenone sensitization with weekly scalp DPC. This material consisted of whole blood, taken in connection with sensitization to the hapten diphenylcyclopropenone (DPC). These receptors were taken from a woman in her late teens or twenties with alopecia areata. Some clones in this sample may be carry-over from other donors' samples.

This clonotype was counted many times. CDR3 nucleotides: TGTGCCAGCATCGACCGGGACAGGGACGGGTCCTATGGCTACACCTTC. Translation: CASIDRDRDGSYGYTF. The gene calls are TRBV6-5 and TRBJ1-2; 9 bases map to TRBD1. Germline CDR1 MNHEY, CDR2 SVGAGI. Trimming at V came to 7 bases and at J to 4 bases, leaving 13 bases not matched to a gene. The CDR3 length is 16 residues.

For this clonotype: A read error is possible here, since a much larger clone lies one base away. CDR3: CASSSTLEGSGYTF. The CDR3 bases are TGTGCCAGCAGTTCCACCTTAGAGGGCTCTGGCTACACCTTC. V is TRBV6-5 and J is TRBJ1-2; D call uncertain. V dropped 4 bases and J dropped 7 bases, with 16 bases sitting between them. CDR3 length: 14 residues. Germline CDR1 reads MNHEY; CDR2 reads SVGAGI.

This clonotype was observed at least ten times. CDR3 in amino acids: CASSLRQTNSPLHF. CDR3 bases: TGTGCCAGCAGCTTAAGGCAGACTAATTCACCCCTCCACTTT. The chain uses TRBV7-6 and TRBJ1-6; D unclear. This CDR3 has 14 residues. Germline CDR1 reads SGHVS; CDR2 reads FNYEAQ. V lost 2 bases and J lost 6, with 8 bases in between.

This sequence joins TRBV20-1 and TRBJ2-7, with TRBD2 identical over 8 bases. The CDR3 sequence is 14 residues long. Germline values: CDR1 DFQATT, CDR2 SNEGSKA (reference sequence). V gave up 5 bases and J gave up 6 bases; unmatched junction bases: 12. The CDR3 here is CSAYNGGGPAEQYF. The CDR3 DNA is TGCAGTGCTTATAACGGGGGGGGTCCTGCCGAGCAGTACTTC.

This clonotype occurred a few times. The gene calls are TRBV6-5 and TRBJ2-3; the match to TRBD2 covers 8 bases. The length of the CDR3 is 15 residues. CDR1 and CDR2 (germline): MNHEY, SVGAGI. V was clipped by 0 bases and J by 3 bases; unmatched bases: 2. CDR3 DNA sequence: TGTGCCAGCAGTTACTCCAGACTAGCGACAGATACGCAGTATTTT. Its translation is CASSYSRLATDTQYF.

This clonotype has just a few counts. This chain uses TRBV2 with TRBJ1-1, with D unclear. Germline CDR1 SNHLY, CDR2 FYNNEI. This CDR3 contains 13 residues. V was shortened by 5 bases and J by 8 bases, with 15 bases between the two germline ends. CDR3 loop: CASSTGILEEAFF. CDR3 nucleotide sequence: TGTGCCAGCAGTACGGGGATTTTAGAAGAAGCTTTCTTT.

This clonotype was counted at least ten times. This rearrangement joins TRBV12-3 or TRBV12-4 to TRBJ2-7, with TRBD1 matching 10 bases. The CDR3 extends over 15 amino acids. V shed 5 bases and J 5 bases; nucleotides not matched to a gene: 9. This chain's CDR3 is CASSILRDRGHEQYF. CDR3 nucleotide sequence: TGTGCCAGCAGTATCCTCCGGGACAGGGGCCACGAGCAGTACTTC.

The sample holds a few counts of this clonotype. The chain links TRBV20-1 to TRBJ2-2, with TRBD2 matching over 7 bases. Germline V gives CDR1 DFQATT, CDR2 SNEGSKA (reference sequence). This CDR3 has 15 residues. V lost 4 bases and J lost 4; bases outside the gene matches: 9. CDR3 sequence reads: CSAKSAGSTTGELFF. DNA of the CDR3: TGCAGTGCTAAATCAGCGGGGTCGACCACCGGGGAGCTGTTTTTT.

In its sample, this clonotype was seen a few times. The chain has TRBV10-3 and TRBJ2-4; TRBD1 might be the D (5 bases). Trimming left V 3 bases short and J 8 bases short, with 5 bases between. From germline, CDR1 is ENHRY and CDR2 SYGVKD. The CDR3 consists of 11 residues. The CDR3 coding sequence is TGTGCCATCAGTGAAGGGGACATTCAGTACTTC. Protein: CAISEGDIQYF.

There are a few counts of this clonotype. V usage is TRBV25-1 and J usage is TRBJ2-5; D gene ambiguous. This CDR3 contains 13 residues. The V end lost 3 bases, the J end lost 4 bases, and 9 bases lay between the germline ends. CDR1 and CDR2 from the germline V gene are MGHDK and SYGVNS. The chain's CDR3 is CASSDFTRETQYF. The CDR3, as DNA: TGTGCCAGCAGTGACTTCACCCGAGAGACCCAGTACTTC.

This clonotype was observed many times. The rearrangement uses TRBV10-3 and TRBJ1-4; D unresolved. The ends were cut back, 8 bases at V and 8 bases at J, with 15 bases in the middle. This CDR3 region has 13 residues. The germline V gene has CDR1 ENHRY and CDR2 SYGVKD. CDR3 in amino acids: CAIRASLEEKLFF. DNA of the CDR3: TGTGCCATCCGGGCTTCCCTCGAGGAAAAACTGTTTTTT.

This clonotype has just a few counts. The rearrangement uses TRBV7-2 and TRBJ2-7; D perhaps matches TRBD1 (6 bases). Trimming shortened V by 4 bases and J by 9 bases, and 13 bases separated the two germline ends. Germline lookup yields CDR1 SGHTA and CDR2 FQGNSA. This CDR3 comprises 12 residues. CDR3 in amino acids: CASSYQGSPQYF. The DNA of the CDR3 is TGTGCCAGCAGCTACCAGGGGAGTCCGCAGTACTTC.

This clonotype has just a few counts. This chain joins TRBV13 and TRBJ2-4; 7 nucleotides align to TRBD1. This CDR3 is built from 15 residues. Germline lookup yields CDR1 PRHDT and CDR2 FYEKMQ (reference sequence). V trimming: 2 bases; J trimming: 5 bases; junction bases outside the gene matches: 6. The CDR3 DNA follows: TGTGCCAGCAGCTTAAAGAGGGGGCAGGAAAACATTCAGTACTTC. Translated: CASSLKRGQENIQYF.

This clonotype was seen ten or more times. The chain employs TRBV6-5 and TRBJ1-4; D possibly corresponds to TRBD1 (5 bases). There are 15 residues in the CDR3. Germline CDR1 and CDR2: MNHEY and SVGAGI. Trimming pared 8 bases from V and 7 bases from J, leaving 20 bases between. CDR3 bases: TGTGCCAGCCTCCCGATGTCGAAGGGGAGTGAAAAACTGTTTTTT. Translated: CASLPMSKGSEKLFF.

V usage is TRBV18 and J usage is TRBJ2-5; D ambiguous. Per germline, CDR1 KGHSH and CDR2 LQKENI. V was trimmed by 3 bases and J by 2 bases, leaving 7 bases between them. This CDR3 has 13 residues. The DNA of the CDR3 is TGTGCCAGCTCACCCGTGACTCAAGAGACCCAGTACTTC. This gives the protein CASSPVTQETQYF.

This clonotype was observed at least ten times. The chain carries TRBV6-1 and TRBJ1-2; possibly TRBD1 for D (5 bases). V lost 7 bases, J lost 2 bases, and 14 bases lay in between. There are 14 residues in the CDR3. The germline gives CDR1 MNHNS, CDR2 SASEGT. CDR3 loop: CASTIGAQNYGYTF. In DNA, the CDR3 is TGTGCCAGCACCATAGGGGCGCAGAACTATGGCTACACCTTC.

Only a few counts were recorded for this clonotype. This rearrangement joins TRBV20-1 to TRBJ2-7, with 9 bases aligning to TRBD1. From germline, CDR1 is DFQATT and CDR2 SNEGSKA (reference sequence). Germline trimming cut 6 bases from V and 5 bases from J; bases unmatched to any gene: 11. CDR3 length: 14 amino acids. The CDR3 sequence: CSAFGTGKYDEQYF. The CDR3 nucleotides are TGCAGTGCATTCGGGACAGGGAAATACGACGAGCAGTACTTC.

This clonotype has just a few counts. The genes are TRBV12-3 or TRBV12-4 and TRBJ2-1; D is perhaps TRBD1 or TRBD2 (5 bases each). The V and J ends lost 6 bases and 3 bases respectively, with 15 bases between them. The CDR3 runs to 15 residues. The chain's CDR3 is CASSWDRTFYNEQFF. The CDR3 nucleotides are TGTGCCAGCAGCTGGGACCGCACCTTCTACAATGAGCAGTTCTTC.

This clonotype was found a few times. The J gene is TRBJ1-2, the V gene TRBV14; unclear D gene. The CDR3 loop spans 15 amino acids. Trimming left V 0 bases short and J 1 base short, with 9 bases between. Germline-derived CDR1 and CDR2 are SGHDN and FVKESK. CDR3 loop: CASSQDAVLNYGYTF. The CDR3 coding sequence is TGTGCCAGCAGCCAAGATGCGGTCCTTAACTATGGCTACACCTTC.

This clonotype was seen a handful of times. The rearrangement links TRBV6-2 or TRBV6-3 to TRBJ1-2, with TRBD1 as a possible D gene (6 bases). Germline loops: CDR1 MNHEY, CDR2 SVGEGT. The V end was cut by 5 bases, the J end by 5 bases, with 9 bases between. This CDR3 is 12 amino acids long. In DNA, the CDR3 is TGTGCCAGCAGTGACAGGTTTTATGGCTACACCTTC. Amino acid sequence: CASSDRFYGYTF.

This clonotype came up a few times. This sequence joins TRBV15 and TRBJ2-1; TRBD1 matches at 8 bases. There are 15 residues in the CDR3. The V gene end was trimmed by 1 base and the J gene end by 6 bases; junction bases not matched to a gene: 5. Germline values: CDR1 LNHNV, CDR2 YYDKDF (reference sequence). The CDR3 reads CATSRVDRESNEQFF. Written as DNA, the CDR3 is TGTGCCACCAGCAGAGTGGACAGGGAAAGCAATGAGCAGTTCTTC.

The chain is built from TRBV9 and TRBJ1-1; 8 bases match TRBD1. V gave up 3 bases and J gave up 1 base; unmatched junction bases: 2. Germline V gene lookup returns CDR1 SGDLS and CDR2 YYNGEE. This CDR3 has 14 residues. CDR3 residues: CASSGGTGNTEAFF. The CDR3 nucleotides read TGTGCCAGCAGCGGTGGGACAGGGAACACTGAAGCTTTCTTT. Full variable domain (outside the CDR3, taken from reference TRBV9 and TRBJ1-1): DSGVTQTPKHLITATGQRVTLRCSPRSGDLSVYWYQQSLDQGLQFLIQYYNGEERAKGNILERFSAQQFPDLHSELNLSSLELGDSALYFCASSGGTGNTEAFFGQGTRLTVV.

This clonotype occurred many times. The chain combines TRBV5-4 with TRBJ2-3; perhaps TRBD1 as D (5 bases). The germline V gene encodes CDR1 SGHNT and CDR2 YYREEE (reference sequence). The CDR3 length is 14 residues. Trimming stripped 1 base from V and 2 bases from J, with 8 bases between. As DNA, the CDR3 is TGTGCCAGCAGCTTGCAGGGTTCCACAGATACGCAGTATTTT. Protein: CASSLQGSTDTQYF.

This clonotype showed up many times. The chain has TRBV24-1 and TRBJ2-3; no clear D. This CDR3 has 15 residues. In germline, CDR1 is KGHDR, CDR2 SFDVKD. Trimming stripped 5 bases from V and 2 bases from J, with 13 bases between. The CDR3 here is CATSADSRITDTQYF. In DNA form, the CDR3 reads TGTGCCACCAGTGCCGATTCCCGAATCACAGATACGCAGTATTTT.

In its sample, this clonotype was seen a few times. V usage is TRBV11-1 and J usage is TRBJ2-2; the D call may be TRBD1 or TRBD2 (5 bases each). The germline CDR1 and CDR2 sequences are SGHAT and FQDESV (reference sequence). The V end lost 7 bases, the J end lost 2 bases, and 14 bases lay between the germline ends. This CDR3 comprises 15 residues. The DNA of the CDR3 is TGTGCCAGCACCCTTTTGGGGGTTAACACCGGGGAGCTGTTTTTT. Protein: CASTLLGVNTGELFF.

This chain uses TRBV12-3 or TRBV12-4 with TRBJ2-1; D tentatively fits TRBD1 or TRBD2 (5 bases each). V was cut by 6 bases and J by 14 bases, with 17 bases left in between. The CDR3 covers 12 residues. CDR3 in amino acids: CASSFGASREFF. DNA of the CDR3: TGTGCCAGCAGCTTTGGGGCATCGAGGGAGTTCTTC.

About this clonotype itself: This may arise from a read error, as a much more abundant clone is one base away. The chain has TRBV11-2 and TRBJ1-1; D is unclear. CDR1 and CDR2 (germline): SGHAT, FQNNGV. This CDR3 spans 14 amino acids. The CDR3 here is CTSSLRRRDTEAFF. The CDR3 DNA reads TGTACCAGCAGCTTAAGAAGGCGGGACACTGAAGCTTTCTTT.

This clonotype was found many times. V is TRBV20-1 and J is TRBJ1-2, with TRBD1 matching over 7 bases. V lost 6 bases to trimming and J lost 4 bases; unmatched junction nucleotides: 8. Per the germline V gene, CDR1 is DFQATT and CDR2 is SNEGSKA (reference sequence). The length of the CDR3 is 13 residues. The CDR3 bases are TGCAGTGCGCCGGACAGGCCTTTCTATGGCTACACCTTC. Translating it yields CSAPDRPFYGYTF.

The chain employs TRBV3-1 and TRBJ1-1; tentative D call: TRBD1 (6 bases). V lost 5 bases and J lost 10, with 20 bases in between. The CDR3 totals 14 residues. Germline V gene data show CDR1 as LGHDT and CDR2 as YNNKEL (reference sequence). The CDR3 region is CASSNLDRSERAFF. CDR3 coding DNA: TGTGCCAGCAGCAATCTAGACAGGAGCGAGAGAGCTTTCTTT.

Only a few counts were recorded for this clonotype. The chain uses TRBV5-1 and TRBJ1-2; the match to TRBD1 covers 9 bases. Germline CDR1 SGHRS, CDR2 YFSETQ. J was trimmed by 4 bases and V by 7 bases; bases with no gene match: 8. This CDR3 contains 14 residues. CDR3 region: CASGDTGGGYGYTF. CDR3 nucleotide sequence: TGCGCCAGCGGGGATACAGGGGGCGGCTATGGCTACACCTTC.

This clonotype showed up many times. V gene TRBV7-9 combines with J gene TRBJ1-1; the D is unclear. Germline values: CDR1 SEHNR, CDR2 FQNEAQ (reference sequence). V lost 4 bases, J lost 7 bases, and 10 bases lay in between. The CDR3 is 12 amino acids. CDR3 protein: CASSSHGLEAFF. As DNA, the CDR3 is TGTGCCAGCAGCTCCCACGGACTTGAAGCTTTCTTT.